The clone carrying this TCR beta chain was seen repeatedly, ten times or more. Antigen unknown. These data come from a study of T cells in Graves' hyperthyroidism and ophthalmopathy. Findings and caveats of the study: Also found in blood were most expanded thyroid clonotypes above 0.001.

Germline-derived CDR1 and CDR2 are LGHDT and YNNKEL (reference sequence). The V end lost 4 bases, the J end lost 8 bases, and 18 bases lay between the germline ends. The CDR3 has 15 amino acids. Using RNA transcripts as the source, TCR beta CDR3 regions were amplified. First-round RT-PCR with HTBI primers amplified the TCR CDR3 region. TCRdb used MiXCR to reprocess the multiplex PCR reads, holding one entry per CDR3 protein. Of hundreds of thousands of distinct CDR3 sequences in the sample, under 15% were seen once. Diagnoses were established using clinical symptoms, serum thyroxine and TRAb, thyroid ultrasound and orbital computed tomography.

This TCR came from a woman aged 25 to 39 with Graves' hyperthyroidism. The sequenced sample was blood. This chain connects TRBV3-1 to TRBJ2-1, with a weak D call TRBD1 (5 bases). The CDR3, as DNA: TGTGCCAGCAGCCCCCCTGCAGGGCCCGAAGATGAGCAGTTCTTC. Translating gives CASSPPAGPEDEQFF.